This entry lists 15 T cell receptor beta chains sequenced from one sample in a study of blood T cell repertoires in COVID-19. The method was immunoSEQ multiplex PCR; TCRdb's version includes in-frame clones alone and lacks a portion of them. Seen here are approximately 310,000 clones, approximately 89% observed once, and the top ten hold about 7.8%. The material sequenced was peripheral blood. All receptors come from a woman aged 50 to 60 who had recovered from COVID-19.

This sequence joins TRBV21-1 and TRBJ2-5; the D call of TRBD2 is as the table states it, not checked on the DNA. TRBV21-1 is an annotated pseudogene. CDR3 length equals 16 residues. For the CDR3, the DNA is TGTGCCAGCAGCAAATGTCCCGCGGGAGATGGGGAGACCCAGTACTTC. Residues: CASSKCPAGDGETQYF.

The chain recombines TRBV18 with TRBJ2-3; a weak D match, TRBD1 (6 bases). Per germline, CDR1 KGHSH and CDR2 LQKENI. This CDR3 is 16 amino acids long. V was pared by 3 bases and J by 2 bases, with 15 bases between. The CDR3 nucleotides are TGTGCCAGCTCACCGTCCGGGACAATTATCACAGATACGCAGTATTTT. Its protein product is CASSPSGTIITDTQYF.

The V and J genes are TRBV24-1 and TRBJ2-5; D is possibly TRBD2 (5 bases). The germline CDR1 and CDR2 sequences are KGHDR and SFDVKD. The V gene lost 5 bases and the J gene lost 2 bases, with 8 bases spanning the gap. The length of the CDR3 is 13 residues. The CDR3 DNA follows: TGTGCCACCAGTGGGAGGAGTCAAGAGACCCAGTACTTC. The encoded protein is CATSGRSQETQYF.

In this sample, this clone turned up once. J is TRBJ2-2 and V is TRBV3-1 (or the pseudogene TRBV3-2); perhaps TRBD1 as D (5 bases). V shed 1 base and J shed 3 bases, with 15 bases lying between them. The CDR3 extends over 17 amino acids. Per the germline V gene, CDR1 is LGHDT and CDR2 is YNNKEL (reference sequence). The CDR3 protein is CASSQVTGILYTGELFF. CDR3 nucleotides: TGTGCCAGCAGCCAAGTCACAGGTATTTTATACACCGGGGAGCTGTTTTTT.

CDR3 in amino acids: CASSNSGGYNEQFF. In DNA, the CDR3 is TGTGCCAGCAGTAATAGCGGGGGATACAATGAGCAGTTCTTC. The chain is built from TRBV27 and TRBJ2-1; 9 positions agree with TRBD2. The CDR3 contains 14 residues. J gave up 4 bases and V 5 bases, and 3 bases lay outside the gene matches. In germline, CDR1 is MNHEY, CDR2 SMNVEV (reference sequence).

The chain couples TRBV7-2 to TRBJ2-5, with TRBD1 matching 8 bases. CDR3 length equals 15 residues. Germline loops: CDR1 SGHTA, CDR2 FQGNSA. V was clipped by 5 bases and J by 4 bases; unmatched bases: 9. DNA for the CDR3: TGTGCCAGCAGCCCACGCCCAGGGGGCAGAGAGACCCAGTACTTC. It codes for CASSPRPGGRETQYF.

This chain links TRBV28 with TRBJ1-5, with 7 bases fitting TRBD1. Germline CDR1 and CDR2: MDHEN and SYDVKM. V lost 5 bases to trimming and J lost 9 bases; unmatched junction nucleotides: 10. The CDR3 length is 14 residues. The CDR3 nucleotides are TGTGCCAGCAGTCAACAGGGGCCCCCGGGGCCCCAGCATTTT. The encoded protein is CASSQQGPPGPQHF.

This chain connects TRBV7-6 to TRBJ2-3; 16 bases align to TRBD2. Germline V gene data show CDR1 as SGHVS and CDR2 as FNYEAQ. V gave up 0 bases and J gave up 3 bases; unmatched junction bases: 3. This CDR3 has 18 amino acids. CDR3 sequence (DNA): TGTGCCAGCAGCTTAGCGGGACTAGCGGGGGGGATTACAGATACGCAGTATTTT. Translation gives CASSLAGLAGGITDTQYF. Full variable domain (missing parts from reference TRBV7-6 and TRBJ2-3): GAGVSQSPRYKVTKRGQDVALRCDPISGHVSLYWYRQALGQGPEFLTYFNYEAQQDKSGLPNDRFSAERPEGSISTLTIQRTEQRDSAMYRCASSLAGLAGGITDTQYFGPGTRLTVL.

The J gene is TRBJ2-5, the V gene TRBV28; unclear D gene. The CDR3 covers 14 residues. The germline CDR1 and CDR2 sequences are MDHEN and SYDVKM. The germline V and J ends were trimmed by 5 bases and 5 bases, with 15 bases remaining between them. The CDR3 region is CASSTPHSRETQYF. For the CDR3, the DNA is TGTGCCAGCAGTACTCCTCATTCTCGGGAGACCCAGTACTTC. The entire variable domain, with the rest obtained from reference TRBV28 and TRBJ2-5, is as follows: DVKVTQSSRYLVKRTGEKVFLECVQDMDHENMFWYRQDPGLGLRLIYFSYDVKMKEKGDIPEGYSVSREKKERFSLILESASTNQTSMYLCASSTPHSRETQYFGPGTRLLVL.

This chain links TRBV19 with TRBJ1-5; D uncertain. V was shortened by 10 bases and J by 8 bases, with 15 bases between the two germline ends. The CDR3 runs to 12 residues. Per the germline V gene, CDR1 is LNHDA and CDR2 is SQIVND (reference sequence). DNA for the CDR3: TGTGCCACCTCGGTACGGGATGAGCCCCAGCATTTT. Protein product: CATSVRDEPQHF.

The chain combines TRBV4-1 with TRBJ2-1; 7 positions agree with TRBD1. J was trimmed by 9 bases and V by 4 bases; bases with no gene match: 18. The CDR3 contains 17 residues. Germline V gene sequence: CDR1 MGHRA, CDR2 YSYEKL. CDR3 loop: CASSPTSGQPKLGEQFF. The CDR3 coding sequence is TGCGCCAGCAGCCCGACCTCGGGACAGCCAAAACTGGGTGAGCAGTTCTTC.

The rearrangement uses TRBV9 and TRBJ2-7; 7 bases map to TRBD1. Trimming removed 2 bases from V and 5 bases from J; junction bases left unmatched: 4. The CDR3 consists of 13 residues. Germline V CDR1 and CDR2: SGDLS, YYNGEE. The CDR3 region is CASSVRQGDEQYF. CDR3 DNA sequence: TGTGCCAGCAGCGTCCGGCAGGGGGACGAGCAGTACTTC.

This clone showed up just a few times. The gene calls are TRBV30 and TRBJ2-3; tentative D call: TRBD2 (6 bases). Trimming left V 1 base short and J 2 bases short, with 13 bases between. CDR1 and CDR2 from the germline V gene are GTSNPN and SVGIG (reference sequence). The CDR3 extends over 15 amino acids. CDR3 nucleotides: TGTGCCTGGAGTGCCCGGCGGGACTTCACAGATACGCAGTATTTT. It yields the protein CAWSARRDFTDTQYF.

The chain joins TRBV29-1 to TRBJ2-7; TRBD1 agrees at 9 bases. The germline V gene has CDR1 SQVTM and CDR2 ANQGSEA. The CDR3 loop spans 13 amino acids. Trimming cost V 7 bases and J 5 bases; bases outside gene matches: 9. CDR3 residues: CSGGTGFGNEQYF. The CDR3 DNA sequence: TGCAGCGGTGGGACAGGGTTTGGAAACGAGCAGTACTTC.

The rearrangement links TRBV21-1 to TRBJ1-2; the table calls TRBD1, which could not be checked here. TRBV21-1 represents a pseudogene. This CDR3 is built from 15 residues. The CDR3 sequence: CASTPCGTAMDGYTF. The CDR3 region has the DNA TGTGCCAGCACCCCATGTGGGACAGCAATGGATGGCTACACCTTC.